This TCR beta chain was documented in a study of cytomegalovirus exposure and HLA in healthy donors. Study-wide background: Earlier findings included nearly 120 million unique TCR beta sequences obtained from about 180 million T cells. Study findings and constraints: It was reportedly the case that the classifier diagnosed cytomegalovirus status with high specificity and sensitivity.

The sample holds one count of this clone. Its antigen is undetermined. CDR1 GTSNPN and CDR2 SVGIG come from the germline V gene (reference sequence). The CDR3 is made up of 15 amino acids. Trimming removed 1 base from V and 4 bases from J, with 16 bases in between. Healthy bone marrow donors formed the donor group. Nominally healthy donors provided the samples, though records likely missed some immune exposures. In the PCR, 60 Vbeta and 13 Jbeta primers were used. Profiled with immunoSEQ multiplex PCR; TCRdb holds only in-frame clones, not every one. The table lists 90,000 to 95,000 clones, around 78% of them singletons.

The TCR originated in a male donor in good health and CMV-seropositive. Sample: PBMCs. The chain couples TRBV30 to TRBJ1-2; D may be TRBD1 (6 bases). The DNA for the CDR3 is TGTGCCTGGAGTGCTTACAGGGCGGATTTCTATGGCTACACCTTC. Residues: CAWSAYRADFYGYTF. Full variable domain (outside the CDR3, taken from reference TRBV30 and TRBJ1-2): SQTIHQWPATLVQPVGSPLSLECTVEGTSNPNLYWYRQAAGRGLQLLFYSVGIGQISSEVPQNLSASRPQDRQFILSSKKLLLSDSGFYLCAWSAYRADFYGYTFGSGTRLTVV.